The T cell receptor beta chain described here comes from a study of T cells in Graves' hyperthyroidism and ophthalmopathy. The investigators amplified TCR beta CDR3 regions from RNA transcripts. The HTBI primer set was used in a first-round RT-PCR of the TCR CDR3. MiXCR, applied by TCRdb to the multiplex PCR reads, yields one record per CDR3 protein. The repertoire consists of 500,000 to 550,000 distinct CDR3 sequences, with around 20% occurring once and the leading ten covering 26%. When ophthalmopathy did not progress within 18 months, Graves' hyperthyroidism was considered stable. The V segment lost 3 bases and the J segment 0 bases; nucleotides outside the gene matches: 2. The CDR3 contains 15 residues. From germline, CDR1 is SGDLS and CDR2 YYNGEE. This clonotype was seen at least ten times.

The specimen was blood. The rearrangement links TRBV9 to TRBJ2-7, with TRBD2 identical over 11 bases. The sequence derives from a man aged 18 to 30 with Graves' hyperthyroidism. The CDR3: CASSASGGFSYEQYF. The DNA of the CDR3 is TGTGCCAGCAGCGCTAGCGGGGGGTTCTCCTACGAGCAGTACTTC. The complete variable domain, with remaining parts taken from reference TRBV9 and TRBJ2-7, reads DSGVTQTPKHLITATGQRVTLRCSPRSGDLSVYWYQQSLDQGLQFLIQYYNGEERAKGNILERFSAQQFPDLHSELNLSSLELGDSALYFCASSASGGFSYEQYFGPGTRLTVT.